This entry concerns a single T cell receptor (beta chain). This sample is part of a study of cytomegalovirus exposure and HLA in healthy donors. The PCR employed 60 Vbeta primers together with 13 Jbeta primers. Per the study methods: A later analysis tallied 87 million or so unique TCR beta chains, around 12 million of them shared. Measured with immunoSEQ multiplex PCR; TCRdb has only the in-frame clones, and not every one. That table is the source of V, J and clone size, and D and trimming were worked out from the DNA. The sample lists 100,000 to 140,000 clones, around three quarters occurring once. V gave up 4 bases and J gave up 7 bases, with 14 bases separating them. The CDR3 is 13 amino acids. The germline CDR1 and CDR2 sequences are SGDLS and YYNGEE.

The chain combines TRBV9 with TRBJ1-1, with D possibly matching TRBD1 (6 bases). The origin of this receptor is a man aged 25 to 40 in good health and CMV-seronegative. Sequenced material: PBMCs. The CDR3 nucleotides are TGTGCCAGCAGCCCCTATAGGGGGGGTGAAGCTTTCTTT. Its translation is CASSPYRGGEAFF.